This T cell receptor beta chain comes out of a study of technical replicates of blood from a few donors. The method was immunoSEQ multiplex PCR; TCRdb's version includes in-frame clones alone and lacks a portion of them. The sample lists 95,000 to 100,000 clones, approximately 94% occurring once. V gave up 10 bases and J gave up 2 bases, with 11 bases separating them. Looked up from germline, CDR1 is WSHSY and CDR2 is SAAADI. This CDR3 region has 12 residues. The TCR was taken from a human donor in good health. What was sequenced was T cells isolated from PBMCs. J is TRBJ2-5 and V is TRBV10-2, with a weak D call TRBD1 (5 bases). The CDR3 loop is CATRTLQETQYF. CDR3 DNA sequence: TGCGCCACCAGGACATTACAAGAGACCCAGTACTTC.